This entry lists 14 T cell receptor beta chains sequenced from one sample in a study of blood T cell repertoires in COVID-19 (dated by TCRdb to 2018 to 2021). Libraries were made using the immunoSEQ multiplex PCR assay. TCRdb obtained this table from immuneACCESS and retained in-frame rearrangements with V and J assigned. These tables miss some clones; where compared with another copy, unresolved V genes account for less than half of the shortfall, and the remainder is unexplained. For this sample there are approximately 350,000 clones; 83% appear just once. About 4.8% of the sample is held by the ten biggest clonotypes. Sequencing was done on a sample of PBMCs or T cells enriched from blood (not recorded which). All receptors derive from a woman aged 45-65 years who had recovered from COVID-19.

This chain connects TRBV7-2 to TRBJ1-6; TRBD1 aligns across 9 bases. The CDR3 has 14 residues. Germline V lookup: CDR1 SGHTA, CDR2 FQGNSA. The junction had 7 bases not matched to a gene; V was cut back by 6 bases and J by 10 bases. The CDR3 DNA is TGTGCCAGCAGGGAGGACAGGGGTACCTCACCCCTCCACTTT. Its protein product is CASREDRGTSPLHF.

The chain carries TRBV30 and TRBJ2-7; weak D call: TRBD1 (5 bases). CDR1 is GTSNPN, CDR2 SVGIG, per germline (reference sequence). Trimming left V 1 base short and J 2 bases short, with 12 bases between. This CDR3 has 14 residues. CDR3 nucleotides: TGTGCCTGGAGTGGCAGGGCAAACCCCTACGAGCAGTACTTC. This codes for CAWSGRANPYEQYF.

The chain couples TRBV3-1 (or the pseudogene TRBV3-2) to TRBJ2-2; D is perhaps TRBD1 (6 bases). The V end lost 2 bases, the J end lost 6 bases, and 13 bases lay between the germline ends. Germline CDR1 reads LGHDT; CDR2 reads YNNKEL (reference sequence). The CDR3 loop spans 15 amino acids. The CDR3 region is CASSQNLRGSGELFF. CDR3 sequence (DNA): TGTGCCAGCAGCCAAAATCTCAGGGGCTCCGGGGAGCTGTTTTTT.

The chain has TRBV28 and TRBJ1-4, with D possibly matching TRBD1 (5 bases). From germline, CDR1 is MDHEN and CDR2 SYDVKM. V lost 6 bases and J 8 bases, leaving 16 bases between the germline ends. This CDR3 spans 14 amino acids. In nucleotides, the CDR3 is TGTGCCAGCAGCAACAGGAACCGCCGGGAAAAACTGTTTTTT. Protein: CASSNRNRREKLFF.

With respect to this clone: Other DNA sequences in this specimen translate into the identical CDR3. This chain joins TRBV18 and TRBJ2-2; 8 bases fit TRBD1. The CDR3 covers 16 residues. Germline values: CDR1 KGHSH, CDR2 LQKENI. Germline trimming cut 3 bases from V and 3 bases from J; bases unmatched to any gene: 6. CDR3 residues: CASSPPTGVDTGELFF. CDR3 in DNA: TGTGCCAGCTCACCGCCGACAGGGGTTGACACCGGGGAGCTGTTTTTT. Using reference TRBV18 and TRBJ2-2 for the parts outside the CDR3, the full variable domain is NAGVMQNPRHLVRRRGQEARLRCSPMKGHSHVYWYRQLPEEGLKFMVYLQKENIIDESGMPKERFSAEFPKEGPSILRIQQVVRGDSAAYFCASSPPTGVDTGELFFGEGSRLTVL.

The chain is built from TRBV7-8 and TRBJ2-6; possible D gene TRBD1, 5 bases. V lost 3 bases and J lost 1, with 13 bases in between. The CDR3 covers 17 residues. Germline V lookup: CDR1 SGHVS, CDR2 FQNEAQ. The CDR3 bases are TGTGCCAGCAGCTTCGATAGCACAGGTTCTGGGGCCAACGTCCTGACTTTC. It is translated as CASSFDSTGSGANVLTF.

The rearrangement links TRBV6-2 or TRBV6-3 to TRBJ2-5; tentative D call: TRBD2 (6 bases). This CDR3 spans 15 amino acids. Germline V CDR1 and CDR2: MNHEY, SVGEGT. The V end was cut by 3 bases, the J end by 5 bases, with 16 bases between. CDR3 loop: CASSYGGTSGETQYF. CDR3 DNA: TGTGCCAGCAGTTATGGCGGGACCTCCGGGGAGACCCAGTACTTC.

The V gene is TRBV14, the J gene TRBJ1-6, with a weak D call TRBD1 (5 bases). The V gene lost 8 bases and the J gene lost 9 bases, with 14 bases spanning the gap. Germline V gene sequence: CDR1 SGHDN, CDR2 FVKESK. The CDR3 runs to 13 residues. The CDR3, as DNA: TGTGCCAGCTGTCCGGGGGGTTCTTCACCCCTCCACTTT. Amino acids: CASCPGGSSPLHF.

CDR3 nucleotides: TGCGCCAGCAGCCACACACAGGGATTGCGTGGAGAAAAACTGTTTTTT. This sequence encodes CASSHTQGLRGEKLFF. The chain carries TRBV4-3 and TRBJ1-4; D perhaps matches TRBD1 (6 bases). The germline V gene encodes CDR1 LGHNA and CDR2 YSLEER. Deletions cut 3 bases from V and 8 bases from J, with 19 bases between. CDR3 length: 16 residues.

V usage is TRBV3-1 (or the pseudogene TRBV3-2) and J usage is TRBJ2-5, with 7 bases that match TRBD1. The CDR3 runs to 15 residues. V lost 4 bases to trimming and J lost 1 base; unmatched junction nucleotides: 6. Germline assignment: CDR1 LGHDT and CDR2 YNNKEL (reference sequence). The CDR3 coding sequence is TGTGCCAGCAGCCCGTTCGACAGGGCCCAAGAGACCCAGTACTTC. Translated: CASSPFDRAQETQYF.

The CDR3 DNA reads as TGTGCCAGCAGCTCCAGGGAAGGAAATTCACCCCTCCACTTT. This translates into CASSSREGNSPLHF. The chain joins TRBV5-4 to TRBJ1-6; possible D gene TRBD1, 5 bases. The CDR3 totals 14 residues. Germline V gene sequence: CDR1 SGHNT, CDR2 YYREEE (reference sequence). V was pared by 3 bases and J by 7 bases, with 11 bases between.

This chain uses TRBV6-2 or TRBV6-3 with TRBJ2-5, with a weak D call TRBD2 (6 bases). Looked up from germline, CDR1 is MNHEY and CDR2 is SVGEGT. V was clipped by 3 bases and J by 4 bases, with 6 bases between them. The CDR3 consists of 12 residues. The DNA of the CDR3 is TGTGCCAGCAGTTATAGCGGAGAGACCCAGTACTTC. Translating gives CASSYSGETQYF.

Note on this clone: This same CDR3 is encoded by further DNA sequences in the sample. The chain uses TRBV18 and TRBJ2-3, with D uncertain. The germline V gene has CDR1 KGHSH and CDR2 LQKENI. With 3 bases removed from V and 5 bases from J, the gap between germline ends came to 3 bases. The CDR3 is made up of 11 amino acids. CDR3 nucleotides: TGTGCCAGCTCACCCCGAGATACGCAGTATTTT. This encodes CASSPRDTQYF.

This clone was counted between two and nine times. The chain couples TRBV15 to TRBJ1-2; D ambiguous. The CDR3 extends over 15 amino acids. Germline V gene sequence: CDR1 LNHNV, CDR2 YYDKDF (reference sequence). Between the trimmed V and J ends, which lost 2 bases and 4 bases, there was a span of 14 bases. The CDR3 is CATSRTLEAVYGYTF. The CDR3 DNA is TGTGCCACCAGCAGAACCCTGGAGGCGGTCTATGGCTACACCTTC.